This T cell receptor (beta chain) was sequenced during a study of vaccination and CD4 T cells after COVID-19. Broader study findings: Spike mono-reactivity held for 304 of 307 vaccine-specific clones in convalescent patients. Apart from involving relatively few convalescent patients, the work omitted early post-infection timepoints.

In regard to this clonotype: The antigen is unknown.

The treatment: approximately 10-day PBMC culture with coronavirus spike peptide pools or control peptides (ViraFEST assay). This CDR3 has 9 amino acids. Germline CDR1 reads SGHDT; CDR2 reads YYEEEE. The study sequenced cultured CD4+ T cell DNA using the Oncomine TCR Beta short-read assay. Investigators isolated genomic DNA from cultured CD4+ T cells. MiXCR, applied by TCRdb to the PCR reads, yields one record per CDR3 protein. The sample holds more than 13,000 distinct CDR3 sequences, approximately 30% seen once. The sample taken for sequencing was cultured CD4+ T cells from blood. The V call is TRBV5-6, the J call TRBJ1-2; D is unclear. The origin of this receptor is a human donor with COVID-19. The chain's CDR3 is CAPNRKHTF. The CDR3 DNA reads as TGTGCACCAAATCGGAAACACACCTTC.